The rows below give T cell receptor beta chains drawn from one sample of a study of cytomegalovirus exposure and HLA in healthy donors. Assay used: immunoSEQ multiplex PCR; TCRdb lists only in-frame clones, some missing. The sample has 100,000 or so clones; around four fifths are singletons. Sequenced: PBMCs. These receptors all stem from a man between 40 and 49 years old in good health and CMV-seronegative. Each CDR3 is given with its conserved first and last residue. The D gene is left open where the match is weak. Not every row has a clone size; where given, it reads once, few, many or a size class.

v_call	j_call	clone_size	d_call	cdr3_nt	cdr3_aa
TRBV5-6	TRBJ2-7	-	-	TGTGCCAGCAGTACCGGGGTCCCCTACGAGCAGTACTTC	CASSTGVPYEQYF
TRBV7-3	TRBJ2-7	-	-	TGTGCCAGCAGCTTAACAGCGGTCTACGAGCAGTACTTC	CASSLTAVYEQYF
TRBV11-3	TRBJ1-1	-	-	TGTGCCAGCAGCTCCAAGAGGTTAGGCAGGGGGAACACTGAAGCTTTCTTT	CASSSKRLGRGNTEAFF
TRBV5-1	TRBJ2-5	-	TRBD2	TGCGCCAGCAGCTTGAGAAGCGGGGGCCTACAGGAGACCCAGTACTTC	CASSLRSGGLQETQYF
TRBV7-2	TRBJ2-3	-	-	TGTGCCAGCAGCCGGGACTCATTGGAAGATACGCAGTATTTT	CASSRDSLEDTQYF
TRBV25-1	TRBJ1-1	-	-	TGTGCCAGCAGTGATATAGGGGGATACACTGAAGCTTTCTTT	CASSDIGGYTEAFF
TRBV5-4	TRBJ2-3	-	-	TGTGCCAGCAGCTTGGGAAGGGGAGATACGCAGTATTTT	CASSLGRGDTQYF
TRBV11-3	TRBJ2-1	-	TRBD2	TGTGCCAGCAGCGGAGCGGGGGGGAGCAATGAGCAGTTCTTC	CASSGAGGSNEQFF
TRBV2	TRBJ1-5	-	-	TGTGCCAGCAGTGGGACAGTCATATATCAGCCCCAGCATTTT	CASSGTVIYQPQHF
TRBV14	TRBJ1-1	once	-	TGTGCCAGCAGCCAAGATTGGAGCGCGGCTTTCTTT	CASSQDWSAAFF
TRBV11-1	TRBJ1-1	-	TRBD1	TGTGCCAGCAGCCCTGACAGGGCCCTTGAAGCTTTCTTT	CASSPDRALEAFF
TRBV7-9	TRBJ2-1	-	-	TGTGCCAGCAGCTTTTTACCGGGACACGACAATGAGCAGTTCTTC	CASSFLPGHDNEQFF
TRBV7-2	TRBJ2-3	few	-	TGTGCCAGCACCCTTTCGGGCACAGATACGCAGTATTTT	CASTLSGTDTQYF
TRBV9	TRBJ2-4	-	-	TGTGCCAGCAGCGTAGAAGGGGCAGGCAAAAACATTCAGTACTTC	CASSVEGAGKNIQYF